The T cell receptor (beta chain) under discussion was sequenced for a study of glioma-infiltrating T cells. The table lists this clonotype with a few counts. Germline-derived CDR1 and CDR2 are SGHTA and FQGTGA. CDR3 length equals 16 residues. V was pared by 4 bases and J by 3 bases, with 7 bases of the junction left unmatched. TCR alpha and beta CDR3 regions were amplified from RNA using iRepertoire nested multiplex PCR. TCRdb re-analysed the multiplex PCR reads in MiXCR, keeping a single row per CDR3 protein. The sample holds some 150,000 distinct CDR3 sequences, 39% seen once. The chain combines TRBV7-3 with TRBJ2-5, with 11 bases that match TRBD2. Sequenced input: glioma tissue, nonneoplastic brain tissue, or PBMCs (not recorded which). The clonotype originates from a human donor with low-grade glioma or glioblastoma, undergoing nonglioma brain surgery, or in good health (not recorded which). The CDR3 region is CASSSIQTSGKETQYF. In nucleotides, the CDR3 is TGTGCCAGCAGCTCTATCCAGACTAGCGGGAAAGAGACCCAGTACTTC.